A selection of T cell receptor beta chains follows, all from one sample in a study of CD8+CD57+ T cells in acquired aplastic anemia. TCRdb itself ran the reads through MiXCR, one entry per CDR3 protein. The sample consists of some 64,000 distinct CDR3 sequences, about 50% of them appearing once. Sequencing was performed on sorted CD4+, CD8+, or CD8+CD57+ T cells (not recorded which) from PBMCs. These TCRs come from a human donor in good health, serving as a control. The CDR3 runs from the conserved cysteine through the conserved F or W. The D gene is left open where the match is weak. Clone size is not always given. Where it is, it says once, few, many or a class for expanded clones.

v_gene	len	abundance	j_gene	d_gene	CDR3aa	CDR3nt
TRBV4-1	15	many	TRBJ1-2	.	CASSQDIGAVNGYTF	TGCGCCAGCAGCCAAGACATTGGGGCAGTTAACGGCTACACCTTC
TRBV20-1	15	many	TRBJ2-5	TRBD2	CSARVPAGVEETQYF	TGCAGTGCTAGAGTTCCAGCGGGAGTGGAAGAGACCCAGTACTTC
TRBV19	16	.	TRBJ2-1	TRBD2	CASSRTSGRSYNEQFF	TGTGCCAGTAGCCGGACTAGCGGGAGGTCCTACAATGAGCAGTTCTTC
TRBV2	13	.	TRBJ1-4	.	CASSVTTNEKLFF	TGTGCCAGCAGTGTTACAACTAATGAAAAACTGTTTTTT
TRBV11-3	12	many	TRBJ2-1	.	CASSPRNNEQFF	TGTGCCAGCAGCCCGAGGAACAATGAGCAGTTCTTC
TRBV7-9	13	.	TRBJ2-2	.	CASSARASGELFF	TGTGCCAGCAGCGCGAGGGCGTCCGGGGAGCTGTTTTTT
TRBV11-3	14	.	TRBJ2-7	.	CASSFMVRSNEQYF	TGTGCCAGCAGCTTTATGGTCAGATCCAACGAGCAGTACTTC
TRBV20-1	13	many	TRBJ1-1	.	CSARTGLNTEAFF	TGCAGTGCGCGTACAGGATTGAACACTGAAGCTTTCTTT
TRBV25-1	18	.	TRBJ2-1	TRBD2	CASSEYGSGTYSYNEQFF	TGTGCCAGCAGTGAATACGGTAGCGGGACCTACTCCTACAATGAGCAGTTCTTC
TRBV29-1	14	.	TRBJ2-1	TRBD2	CSVIKLAGSNEQFF	TGCAGCGTTATAAAACTAGCGGGGAGCAATGAGCAGTTCTTC
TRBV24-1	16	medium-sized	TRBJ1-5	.	CATSATGQGSNQPQHF	TGTGCCACCAGTGCGACCGGGCAGGGAAGCAATCAGCCCCAGCATTTT
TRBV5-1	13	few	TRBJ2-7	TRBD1	CASSRTGIGEQYF	TGCGCCAGCAGCCGGACAGGGATAGGCGAGCAGTACTTC
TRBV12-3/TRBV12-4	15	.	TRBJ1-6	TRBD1	CASSRRQGKNSPLHF	TGTGCCAGCAGCCGACGACAGGGGAAGAATTCACCCCTCCACTTT
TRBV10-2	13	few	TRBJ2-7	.	CASARFESYEQYF	TGCGCCAGCGCGCGGTTTGAGTCCTACGAGCAGTACTTC
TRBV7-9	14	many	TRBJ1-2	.	CASSLDQRPHGYTF	TGTGCCAGCAGCTTAGATCAGAGACCGCATGGCTACACCTTC
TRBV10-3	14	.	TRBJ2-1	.	CAISERGQNNEQFF	TGTGCCATCAGTGAGAGGGGCCAGAACAATGAGCAGTTCTTC
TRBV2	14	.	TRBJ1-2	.	CASTGTSGPYGYTF	TGTGCCAGCACCGGGACTAGCGGCCCATATGGCTACACCTTC
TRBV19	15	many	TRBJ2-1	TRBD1	CASSNTGGYGNEQFF	TGTGCCAGTAGTAATACAGGGGGGTATGGCAATGAGCAGTTCTTC
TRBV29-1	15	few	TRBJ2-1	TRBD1	CSVEPTGWSYNEQFF	TGCAGCGTTGAGCCGACAGGGTGGTCCTACAATGAGCAGTTCTTC
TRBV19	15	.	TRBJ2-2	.	CASSIGVGVTGELFF	TGTGCCAGTAGTATAGGGGTGGGGGTCACCGGGGAGCTGTTTTTT
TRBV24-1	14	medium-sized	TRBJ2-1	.	CATQGKSSYNEQFF	TGTGCCACCCAGGGCAAGAGCTCCTACAATGAGCAGTTCTTC
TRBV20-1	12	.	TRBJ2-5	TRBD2	CSVGLAVETQYF	TGCAGTGTTGGACTAGCTGTTGAGACCCAGTACTTC
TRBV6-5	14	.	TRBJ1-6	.	CASTYRGGNSPLHF	TGTGCCAGCACTTACAGAGGAGGAAATTCACCCCTCCACTTT
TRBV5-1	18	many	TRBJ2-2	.	CASSSPEVRAGITGELFF	TGCGCCAGCAGCTCCCCGGAGGTGAGGGCGGGGATCACCGGGGAGCTGTTTTTT
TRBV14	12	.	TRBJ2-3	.	CASSLNRNTQYF	TGTGCCAGCAGCTTAAACCGTAATACGCAGTATTTT
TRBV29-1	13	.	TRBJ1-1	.	CSVWGGVETEAFF	TGCAGCGTATGGGGGGGCGTTGAAACTGAAGCTTTCTTT
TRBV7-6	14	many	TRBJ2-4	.	CAIGRPGQNYIQYF	TGTGCCATCGGCAGACCTGGGCAAAATTACATTCAGTACTTC
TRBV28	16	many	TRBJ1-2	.	CASRPIGAGNNYGYTF	TGTGCCAGCAGGCCGATAGGGGCGGGGAATAACTATGGCTACACCTTC
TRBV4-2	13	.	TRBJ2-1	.	CASSQGTRQKQFF	TGTGCCAGCAGCCAGGGTACCCGACAGAAGCAGTTCTTC
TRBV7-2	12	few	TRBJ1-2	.	CASSLAHYGYTF	TGTGCCAGCAGCTTAGCGCACTATGGCTACACCTTC
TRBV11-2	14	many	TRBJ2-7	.	CASSSGSTGREQYF	TGTGCCAGCAGCTCAGGTTCGACAGGCCGCGAGCAGTACTTC
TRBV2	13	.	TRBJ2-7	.	CASTPMESYEQYF	TGTGCCAGCACCCCGATGGAGTCCTACGAGCAGTACTTC
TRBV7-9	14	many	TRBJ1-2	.	CASNPGETNYGYTF	TGTGCCAGCAACCCTGGTGAGACTAACTATGGCTACACCTTC
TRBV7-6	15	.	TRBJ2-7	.	CACSVRRGLGYEQYF	TGCGCCTGCAGCGTCCGACGGGGGCTGGGCTACGAGCAGTACTTC
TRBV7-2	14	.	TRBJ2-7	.	CASSLGYRLYEQYF	TGTGCCAGCAGCTTAGGCTACAGGCTCTACGAGCAGTACTTC
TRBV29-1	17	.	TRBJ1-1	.	CSVEDPGRAFSNAEAFF	TGCAGCGTTGAAGATCCGGGCAGGGCTTTCTCGAACGCTGAAGCTTTCTTT
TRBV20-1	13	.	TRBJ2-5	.	CSARWNLQETQYF	TGCAGTGCTAGATGGAACCTCCAAGAGACCCAGTACTTC
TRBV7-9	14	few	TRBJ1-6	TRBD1	CASSPGQGGSPLHF	TGTGCCAGCAGCCCCGGACAGGGCGGCTCACCCCTCCACTTT
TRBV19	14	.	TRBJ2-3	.	CASSIEGDTDTQYF	TGTGCCAGTAGTATTGAGGGGGACACAGATACGCAGTATTTT
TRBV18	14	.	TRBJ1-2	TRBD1	CASSPDRGSGSYTF	TGTGCCAGCTCACCGGACAGGGGGTCTGGAAGCTACACCTTC
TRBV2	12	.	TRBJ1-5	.	CASSAGVQPQHF	TGTGCCAGCAGTGCCGGGGTCCAGCCCCAGCATTTT
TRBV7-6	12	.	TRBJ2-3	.	CASRAGGDTQYF	TGTGCCAGCCGGGCAGGGGGGGATACGCAGTATTTT
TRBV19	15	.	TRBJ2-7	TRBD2	CASSILAGGLYEQYF	TGTGCCAGTAGTATCCTAGCGGGAGGTCTCTACGAGCAGTACTTC
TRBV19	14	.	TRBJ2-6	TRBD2	CASTLAGGGNVLTF	TGTGCCAGTACGCTAGCGGGAGGGGGCAACGTCCTGACTTTC
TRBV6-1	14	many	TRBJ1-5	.	CASSEANYNQPQHF	TGTGCCAGCAGTGAAGCTAACTATAATCAGCCCCAGCATTTT